The 29 T cell receptor beta chains given below trace back to one sample, sequenced in a study of blood T cell repertoires in COVID-19 (dated by TCRdb to the early 2020s). The library was built by means of the immunoSEQ multiplex PCR assay. What TCRdb holds here is the immuneACCESS table cut down to in-frame rearrangements. Part of the clones is not present; checked against another copy, under half of the missing clones reflect an unresolved V gene, and the others are unexplained. The sample table shows fewer than 350,000 clones, and about nine tenths are seen once. Roughly 4% of the sample comes from the top ten. Source material: peripheral blood. The source is a woman aged 55-70 years with COVID-19, enrolled during active disease.

The chain uses TRBV7-9 and TRBJ1-6; D is ambiguous. CDR1 and CDR2 from the germline V gene are SEHNR and FQNEAQ (reference sequence). Trimming stripped 6 bases from V and 6 bases from J, with 9 bases between. The CDR3 covers 13 residues. The CDR3 is CASRAGSNSPLHF. In DNA, the CDR3 is TGTGCCAGCAGAGCTGGGAGTAATTCACCCCTCCACTTT.

The J gene is TRBJ2-7, the V gene TRBV6-2 or TRBV6-3, with TRBD1 as a possible D gene (5 bases). The CDR3 extends over 15 amino acids. V lost 4 bases and J 3 bases, leaving 16 bases between the germline ends. Germline V gene sequence: CDR1 MNHEY, CDR2 SVGEGT. DNA of the CDR3: TGTGCCAGCAGTTCGGCAAAATCAGGGTTCTACGAGCAGTACTTC. Translating gives CASSSAKSGFYEQYF.

The V gene is TRBV19, the J gene TRBJ1-5; the D gene is possibly TRBD1 (5 bases). This CDR3 has 16 residues. Germline CDR1 LNHDA, CDR2 SQIVND (reference sequence). The germline V and J ends were trimmed by 7 bases and 7 bases, with 23 bases remaining between them. CDR3 DNA: TGTGCCAGTACCAGTATTGGGGACTCAGCCACCCAGCCCCAGCATTTT. Translated: CASTSIGDSATQPQHF.

The V gene is TRBV20-1, the J gene TRBJ1-5; D unresolved. The CDR3 totals 13 residues. Germline CDR1 and CDR2: DFQATT and SNEGSKA (reference sequence). Trimming removed 3 bases at V and 3 bases at J, with 9 bases between. The CDR3, as DNA: TGCAGTGCTAGTTCCGGGGTCAATCAGCCCCAGCATTTT. This sequence encodes CSASSGVNQPQHF.

Turning to this clone: The sample contains more than one DNA sequence encoding this CDR3. The chain uses TRBV5-1 and TRBJ1-4, with D possibly being TRBD1 (6 bases). Between the trimmed V and J ends, which lost 1 base and 2 bases, there was a span of 6 bases. CDR3 length: 14 residues. Germline CDR1 is SGHRS and CDR2 is YFSETQ. The CDR3 DNA reads TGCGCCAGCAGCTTGCAGGGGACTAATGAAAAACTGTTTTTT. It is translated as CASSLQGTNEKLFF.

The V and J genes are TRBV19 and TRBJ2-3; D is uncertain. CDR1 and CDR2 from the germline V gene are LNHDA and SQIVND (reference sequence). V shed 5 bases and J shed 6 bases, with 12 bases lying between them. This CDR3 has 13 amino acids. The CDR3 DNA is TGTGCCAGTAGTTTCGGGTTAACCGATACGCAGTATTTT. Protein product: CASSFGLTDTQYF.

The chain combines TRBV2 with TRBJ2-3; TRBD2 agrees at 8 bases. The CDR3 covers 17 residues. In germline, CDR1 is SNHLY, CDR2 FYNNEI. V was pared by 0 bases and J by 2 bases, with 7 bases of the junction left unmatched. CDR3 sequence reads: CASSEAKTSGSTDTQYF. The CDR3 bases are TGTGCCAGCAGTGAAGCGAAAACTAGCGGATCCACAGATACGCAGTATTTT.

The chain carries TRBV7-2 and TRBJ1-3, with a tentative D call TRBD1 (5 bases). From germline, CDR1 is SGHTA and CDR2 FQGNSA. The CDR3 extends over 14 amino acids. V was shortened by 1 base and J by 2 bases, with 6 bases between the two germline ends. CDR3 DNA: TGTGCCAGCAGCTTAGGGGGGGCTGGAAACACCATATATTTT. Its translation is CASSLGGAGNTIYF.

The chain has TRBV3-1 (or the pseudogene TRBV3-2) and TRBJ1-4, with D perhaps matching TRBD1 (5 bases). Trimming pared 1 base from V and 4 bases from J, leaving 19 bases between. The CDR3 runs to 18 residues. From germline, CDR1 is LGHDT and CDR2 YNNKEL (reference sequence). The CDR3 sequence: CASSQGQGWAQDNEKLFF. The CDR3 DNA is TGTGCCAGCAGCCAAGGGCAGGGATGGGCGCAGGATAATGAAAAACTGTTTTTT.

The rearrangement joins TRBV6-5 to TRBJ1-1; tentative D call: TRBD1 (5 bases). Trimming removed 5 bases from V and 5 bases from J, with 18 bases in between. The CDR3 length is 15 residues. Germline V gene sequence: CDR1 MNHEY, CDR2 SVGAGI. The CDR3 region is CASSPSYQGNTEAFF. CDR3 bases: TGTGCCAGCAGTCCATCCTATCAGGGAAATACTGAAGCTTTCTTT.

The chain combines TRBV27 with TRBJ1-1; 11 bases map to TRBD1. The V and J ends lost 4 bases and 11 bases, in that order; junction bases with no gene match: 18. Germline V lookup: CDR1 MNHEY, CDR2 SMNVEV (reference sequence). CDR3 length: 17 residues. The CDR3 sequence is CASSSSGTGGSSWEAFF. In DNA form, the CDR3 reads TGTGCCAGCAGTTCCTCAGGGACAGGGGGATCCTCATGGGAGGCTTTCTTT.

This clone was picked up a small number of times. The V call is TRBV15, the J call TRBJ2-1; D unresolved. V lost 4 bases and J lost 5, with 9 bases in between. The CDR3 is 13 amino acids. Germline V lookup: CDR1 LNHNV, CDR2 YYDKDF (reference sequence). CDR3 region: CATSIREHNEQFF. The DNA of the CDR3 is TGTGCCACCAGCATTAGAGAGCACAATGAGCAGTTCTTC. Full variable domain (missing parts from reference TRBV15 and TRBJ2-1): DAMVIQNPRYQVTQFGKPVTLSCSQTLNHNVMYWYQQKSSQAPKLLFHYYDKDFNNEADTPDNFQSRRPNTSFCFLDIRSPGLGDTAMYLCATSIREHNEQFFGPGTRLTVL.

The chain joins TRBV6-5 to TRBJ1-2; D unresolved. The CDR3 is 14 residues long. Germline-derived CDR1 and CDR2 are MNHEY and SVGAGI. V gave up 7 bases and J gave up 4 bases, with 16 bases separating them. In DNA, the CDR3 is TGTGCCAGCATGCCCCCTCTTAGCGGCTATGGCTACACCTTC. Its protein is CASMPPLSGYGYTF.

The chain uses TRBV3-1 (or the pseudogene TRBV3-2) and TRBJ1-1, with D uncertain. The CDR3 is made up of 14 amino acids. Germline CDR1 reads LGHDT; CDR2 reads YNNKEL (reference sequence). V was trimmed by 8 bases and J by 1 base, leaving 14 bases between them. The CDR3 reads CASRRSGKNTEAFF. Written as DNA, the CDR3 is TGTGCCAGCCGCAGGTCGGGGAAGAACACTGAAGCTTTCTTT.

The chain joins TRBV4-1 to TRBJ1-1; D remains unclear. The CDR3 has 15 amino acids. Germline CDR1 reads MGHRA; CDR2 reads YSYEKL. V lost 4 bases and J lost 2, with 14 bases in between. This CDR3 reads CASSPTGPSNTEAFF. In DNA form, the CDR3 reads TGCGCCAGCAGCCCTACGGGTCCGAGTAACACTGAAGCTTTCTTT.

V usage is TRBV3-1 (or the pseudogene TRBV3-2) and J usage is TRBJ2-1, with 10 bases that match TRBD2. CDR1 LGHDT and CDR2 YNNKEL come from the germline V gene (reference sequence). CDR3 length equals 17 residues. The J segment lost 7 bases and the V segment lost 5 bases, leaving 14 bases of the junction unmatched. CDR3 DNA sequence: TGTGCCAGCAGCGTTCGACACCGGGCTAGCGGGGGTAATGAGCAGTTCTTC. Translation gives CASSVRHRASGGNEQFF.

The CDR3 nucleotides read TGTGCCAGCAGTTTTGTCCTACCTAGGGTCTCGGCGGGAGAGACCCAGTACTTC. It is translated as CASSFVLPRVSAGETQYF. The rearrangement joins TRBV28 to TRBJ2-5; the D gene is possibly TRBD2 (5 bases). V was cut by 3 bases and J by 4 bases, with 24 bases left in between. Germline CDR1 MDHEN, CDR2 SYDVKM. The CDR3 is 18 amino acids. Looking up the rest from reference TRBV28 and TRBJ2-5 gives the full variable domain: DVKVTQSSRYLVKRTGEKVFLECVQDMDHENMFWYRQDPGLGLRLIYFSYDVKMKEKGDIPEGYSVSREKKERFSLILESASTNQTSMYLCASSFVLPRVSAGETQYFGPGTRLLVL.

The rearrangement joins TRBV24-1 to TRBJ2-3; tentative D call: TRBD1 (5 bases). Trimming cost V 2 bases and J 0 bases, with 11 bases left between them. The CDR3 is made up of 16 amino acids. CDR1 is KGHDR and CDR2 is SFDVKD in the germline V gene. As DNA, the CDR3 is TGTGCCACCAGTGATTATGGGGCAACTAGCACAGATACGCAGTATTTT. As protein: CATSDYGATSTDTQYF.

The V gene is TRBV6-6, the J gene TRBJ2-1, with D perhaps TRBD2 (5 bases). This CDR3 region has 16 residues. Germline CDR1 is MNHNY and CDR2 is SVGAGI (reference sequence). V shed 6 bases and J shed 2 bases, with 17 bases lying between them. The CDR3 here is CASRGLTGEAYNEQFF. The CDR3 DNA reads TGTGCCAGCAGAGGACTGACGGGCGAGGCCTACAATGAGCAGTTCTTC.

The chain recombines TRBV2 with TRBJ2-3, with D possibly TRBD2 on 6 matching bases. Trimming stripped 4 bases from V and 0 bases from J, with 8 bases between. Germline-derived CDR1 and CDR2 are SNHLY and FYNNEI. This CDR3 contains 14 residues. The CDR3 DNA sequence: TGTGCCAGCAGTGGTGGGGGGAGCACAGATACGCAGTATTTT. This codes for CASSGGGSTDTQYF.

The J gene is TRBJ1-2, the V gene TRBV9, with 11 bases aligning to TRBD1. Unmatched junction bases numbered 10, after V lost 2 bases and J lost 4 bases. This CDR3 is built from 17 residues. The germline CDR1 and CDR2 sequences are SGDLS and YYNGEE. The CDR3 spells CASSVGQGVTSGYGYTF. The CDR3 DNA sequence: TGTGCCAGCAGCGTGGGACAGGGGGTTACTTCAGGCTATGGCTACACCTTC.

The chain has TRBV6-2 or TRBV6-3 and TRBJ1-2; D gene uncertain. Trimming removed 4 bases at V and 8 bases at J, with 17 bases between. There are 14 residues in the CDR3. Germline V gene sequence: CDR1 MNHEY, CDR2 SVGEGT. In nucleotides, the CDR3 is TGTGCCAGCAGTTCTACGACACCAGGTAGAGGCTACACCTTC. Its protein product is CASSSTTPGRGYTF.

The rearrangement links TRBV9 to TRBJ2-5; D perhaps matches TRBD2 (5 bases). The germline V and J ends were trimmed by 0 bases and 1 base, with 10 bases remaining between them. The CDR3 length is 15 residues. Germline V gene data show CDR1 as SGDLS and CDR2 as YYNGEE. CDR3 loop: CASSVGAGSQETQYF. The CDR3 nucleotides read TGTGCCAGCAGCGTAGGGGCGGGTAGCCAAGAGACCCAGTACTTC.

A few counts support this clone. V usage is TRBV5-5 and J usage is TRBJ2-5; 8 bases are shared with TRBD2. This CDR3 contains 19 residues. CDR1 is SGHKS and CDR2 is YYEKEE in the germline V gene (reference sequence). Losses at the gene ends were 0 bases for V and 5 bases for J; bases not matched to a gene: 18. CDR3: CASSLVLGLRGAESETQYF. Here the CDR3 DNA reads TGTGCCAGCAGCTTGGTCCTAGGTTTGCGGGGGGCCGAGTCGGAGACCCAGTACTTC.

This sequence joins TRBV5-1 and TRBJ2-3; TRBD2 agrees at 13 bases. The CDR3 contains 15 residues. Germline assignment: CDR1 SGHRS and CDR2 YFSETQ. Trimming took 3 bases from V and 8 from J; bases not matched to a gene: 6. The CDR3 loop is CASSSGLAGRSTQYF. CDR3 DNA: TGCGCCAGCAGCTCGGGACTAGCGGGGCGGAGTACGCAGTATTTT.

The chain uses TRBV7-3 and TRBJ2-3, with 9 bases fitting TRBD2. The CDR3 extends over 17 amino acids. Per the germline V gene, CDR1 is SGHTA and CDR2 is FQGTGA. Trimming cost V 4 bases and J 6 bases; bases outside gene matches: 14. The CDR3 reads CASSSLGLAGGTDTQYF. For the CDR3, the DNA is TGTGCCAGCAGCTCGCTCGGCTTGGCGGGGGGGACGGATACGCAGTATTTT.

The V gene is TRBV27, the J gene TRBJ1-1; 7 bases line up with TRBD1. The germline V gene has CDR1 MNHEY and CDR2 SMNVEV (reference sequence). This CDR3 has 14 amino acids. With 5 bases clipped from V and 8 bases from J, the junction kept 11 bases outside the gene matches. The CDR3 loop is CASSPGGFGVEAFF. CDR3 DNA sequence: TGTGCCAGCAGTCCAGGGGGGTTTGGTGTGGAAGCTTTCTTT.

The chain has TRBV7-3 and TRBJ2-5; 8 bases are shared with TRBD2. The CDR3 spans 15 residues. Losses at the gene ends were 5 bases for V and 3 bases for J; bases not matched to a gene: 8. Germline CDR1 reads SGHTA; CDR2 reads FQGTGA. The CDR3 here is CASSPRGAGEETQYF. The CDR3 region has the DNA TGTGCCAGCAGCCCCCGGGGAGCGGGAGAAGAGACCCAGTACTTC.

The chain has TRBV5-1 and TRBJ2-3, with D uncertain. Germline V gene data show CDR1 as SGHRS and CDR2 as YFSETQ. V lost 4 bases to trimming and J lost 0 bases, with 18 bases between them. The CDR3 is made up of 17 amino acids. The CDR3 DNA reads TGCGCCAGCAGCGTCTTATCTGGTGGGCCGAGCACAGATACGCAGTATTTT. It encodes CASSVLSGGPSTDTQYF.